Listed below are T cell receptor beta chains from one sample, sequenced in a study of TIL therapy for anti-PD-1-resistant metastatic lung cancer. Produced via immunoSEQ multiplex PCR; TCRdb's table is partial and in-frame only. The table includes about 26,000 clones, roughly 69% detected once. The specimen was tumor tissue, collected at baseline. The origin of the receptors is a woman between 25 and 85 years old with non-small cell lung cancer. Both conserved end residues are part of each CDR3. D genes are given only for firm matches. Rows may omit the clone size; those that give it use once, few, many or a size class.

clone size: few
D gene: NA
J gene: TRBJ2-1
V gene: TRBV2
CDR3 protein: CATQRELYNEQFF
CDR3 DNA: TGTGCCACCCAGAGGGAGCTCTACAATGAGCAGTTCTTC

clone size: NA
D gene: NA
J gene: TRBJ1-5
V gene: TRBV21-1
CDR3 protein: CASSLGYSNQPQHF
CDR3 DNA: TGTGCCAGCAGCCTAGGTTATAGCAATCAGCCCCAGCATTTT

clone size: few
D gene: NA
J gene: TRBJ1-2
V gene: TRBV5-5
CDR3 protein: CASISAGGRGYTF
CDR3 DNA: TGTGCCAGCATCAGCGCTGGGGGGAGAGGCTACACCTTC

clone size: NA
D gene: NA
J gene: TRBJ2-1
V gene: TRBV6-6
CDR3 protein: CASSRDSYNEQFF
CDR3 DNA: TGTGCCAGCAGCCGGGATTCGTACAATGAGCAGTTCTTC

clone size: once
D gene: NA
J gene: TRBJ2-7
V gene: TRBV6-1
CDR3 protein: CASSGYLGYEQYF
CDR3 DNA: TGTGCCAGCAGTGGATATTTAGGCTACGAGCAGTACTTC

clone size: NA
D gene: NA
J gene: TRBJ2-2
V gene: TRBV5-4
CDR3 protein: CASRTGMSGELFF
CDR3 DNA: TGTGCCAGCAGAACAGGGATGAGCGGGGAGCTGTTTTTT

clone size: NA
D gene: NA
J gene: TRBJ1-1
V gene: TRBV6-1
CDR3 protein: CASTRTEAFF
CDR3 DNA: TGTGCCAGCACCCGCACTGAAGCTTTCTTT

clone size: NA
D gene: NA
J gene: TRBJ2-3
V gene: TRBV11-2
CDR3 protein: CASSLLKIPGTDTQYF
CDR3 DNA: TGTGCCAGCAGCTTACTCAAAATCCCCGGCACAGATACGCAGTATTTT

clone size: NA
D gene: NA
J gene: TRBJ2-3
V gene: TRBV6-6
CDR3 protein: CASSNGGSTDTQYF
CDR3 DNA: TGTGCCAGCAGTAATGGAGGTAGCACAGATACGCAGTATTTT

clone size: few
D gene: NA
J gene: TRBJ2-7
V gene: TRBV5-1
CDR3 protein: CASRRASSYEQYF
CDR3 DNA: TGCGCCAGCAGGCGGGCGAGCTCCTACGAGCAGTACTTC

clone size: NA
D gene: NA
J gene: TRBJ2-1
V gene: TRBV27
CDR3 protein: CASRQQNEQFF
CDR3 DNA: TGTGCCAGCAGGCAACAAAATGAGCAGTTCTTC

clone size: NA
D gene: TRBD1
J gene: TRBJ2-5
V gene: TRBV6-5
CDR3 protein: CASSWRTGKETQYF
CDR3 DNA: TGTGCCAGCAGCTGGAGGACAGGGAAAGAGACCCAGTACTTC

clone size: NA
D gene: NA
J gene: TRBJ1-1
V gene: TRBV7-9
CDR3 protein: CASSLGATVEAFF
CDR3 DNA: TGTGCCAGCAGCTTAGGGGCCACAGTTGAAGCTTTCTTT

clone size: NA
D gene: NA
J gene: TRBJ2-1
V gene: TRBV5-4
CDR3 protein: CASSPRDNEQFF
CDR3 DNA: TGTGCCAGCAGCCCCCGAGACAATGAGCAGTTCTTC

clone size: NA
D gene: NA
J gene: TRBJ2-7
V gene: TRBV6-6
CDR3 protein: CASSLQGPAYEQYF
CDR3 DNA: TGTGCCAGCAGCCTACAGGGTCCTGCCTACGAGCAGTACTTC

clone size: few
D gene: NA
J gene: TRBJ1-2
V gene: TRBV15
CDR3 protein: CATSRDPKGGYTF
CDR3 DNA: TGTGCCACCAGCAGGGATCCGAAGGGGGGCTACACCTTC

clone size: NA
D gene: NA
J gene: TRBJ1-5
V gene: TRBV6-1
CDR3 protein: CASSMAVHNQPQHF
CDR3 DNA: TGTGCCAGCAGTATGGCGGTCCACAATCAGCCCCAGCATTTT

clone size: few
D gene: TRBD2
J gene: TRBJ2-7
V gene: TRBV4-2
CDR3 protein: CASSQGAAGDDEQYF
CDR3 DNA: TGTGCCAGCAGCCAAGGGGCAGCGGGAGATGACGAGCAGTACTTC

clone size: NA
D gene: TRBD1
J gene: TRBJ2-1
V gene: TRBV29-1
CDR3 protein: CSGTGTYNEQFF
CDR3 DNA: TGCAGCGGGACAGGGACATACAATGAGCAGTTCTTC

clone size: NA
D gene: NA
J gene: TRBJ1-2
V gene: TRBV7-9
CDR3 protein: CASSPPTGNYGYTF
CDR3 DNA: TGTGCCAGCAGCCCCCCCACAGGGAACTATGGCTACACCTTC

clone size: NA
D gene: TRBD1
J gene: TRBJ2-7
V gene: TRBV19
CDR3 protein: CASRRDRSTYEQYF
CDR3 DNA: TGTGCCAGTAGGAGGGACAGGTCGACCTACGAGCAGTACTTC

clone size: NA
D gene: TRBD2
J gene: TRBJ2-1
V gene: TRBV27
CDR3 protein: CASSLFASGRGEQFF
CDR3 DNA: TGTGCCAGCAGTTTATTTGCTAGCGGGAGAGGTGAGCAGTTCTTC

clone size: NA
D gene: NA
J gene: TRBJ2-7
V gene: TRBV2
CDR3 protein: CASSEAAGYEQYF
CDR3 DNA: TGTGCCAGCAGTGAAGCGGCGGGCTACGAGCAGTACTTC